This T cell receptor (beta chain) appears in the sequencing data of a study of blood T cells in healthy people across ages. Donors gave 8.5 to 10 milliliters of peripheral blood apiece. Next came a second PCR, run for roughly 7 to 12 cycles, which used a sample-barcoded 5' primer along with a J-beta primer mix. Each CDR3 protein gets one entry after TCRdb re-called the 5' RACE reads with MiXCR. Altogether 700,000 to 850,000 distinct CDR3 sequences are present, 50% to 65% being singletons, with the ten largest covering about two fifths. The length of the CDR3 is 18 residues. The germline V gene encodes CDR1 DFQATT and CDR2 SNEGSKA (reference sequence). V was clipped by 0 bases and J by 5 bases, with 22 bases between them.

The gene calls are TRBV20-1 and TRBJ2-2; no reliable D call. The sequenced sample was blood. The sequence derives from a man at least 80 years old in good health. The CDR3 reads CSARDNRLARTQTGELFF. As DNA, the CDR3 is TGCAGTGCTAGAGATAATAGATTAGCCCGAACCCAAACCGGGGAGCTGTTTTTT.